These 23 T cell receptor beta chains were sequenced from one sample in a study of T cells in localized non-small cell lung cancer (dated by TCRdb to the early 2020s). The library was produced with the immunoSEQ multiplex PCR assay. TCRdb obtained this table from immuneACCESS and retained in-frame rearrangements with V and J assigned. These tables miss some clones; where compared with another copy, unresolved V genes account for less than half of the shortfall, and the remainder is unexplained. In all, the sample holds about 54,000 clones, and under 85% of those were seen once. Of the sample, just under 20% is held by the ten largest clones. The source material was peripheral blood, sampled before any cancer treatment. These receptors came from a female donor over 55 with stage II squamous cell lung carcinoma.

V and J are TRBV6-1 and TRBJ2-2; D not resolved. The CDR3 consists of 15 residues. The germline gives CDR1 MNHNS, CDR2 SASEGT. V lost 1 base, J lost 5 bases, and 11 bases lay in between. Written as DNA, the CDR3 is TGTGCCAGCAGTGAAGTGGGAAGCTGGACCGGGGAGCTGTTTTTT. Translating gives CASSEVGSWTGELFF.

The V gene is TRBV5-4, the J gene TRBJ2-7; D is uncertain. CDR3 size: 12 residues. Germline loops: CDR1 SGHNT, CDR2 YYREEE (reference sequence). V was cut by 1 base and J by 2 bases, with 4 bases left in between. CDR3 nucleotide sequence: TGTGCCAGCAGCTTGCAGGCCTACGAGCAGTACTTC. Translating gives CASSLQAYEQYF.

This clone was seen once. This rearrangement joins TRBV5-6 to TRBJ2-7; D gene unclear. The CDR3 runs 11 residues. V shed 1 base and J shed 5 bases, with 4 bases lying between them. Germline values: CDR1 SGHDT, CDR2 YYEEEE. CDR3 DNA sequence: TGTGCCAGCAGCTTGTTCCACGAGCAGTACTTC. Residues: CASSLFHEQYF.

The chain uses TRBV2 and TRBJ1-5, with a weak D call TRBD1 (6 bases). The CDR3 consists of 16 residues. Germline assignment: CDR1 SNHLY and CDR2 FYNNEI. V shed 8 bases and J shed 1 base, with 18 bases lying between them. CDR3 sequence reads: CASRRDTGRSNQPQHF. The CDR3, as DNA: TGTGCCAGCCGCCGGGACACGGGGAGAAGCAATCAGCCCCAGCATTTT.

The rearrangement uses TRBV29-1 and TRBJ1-4; no clear D. CDR1 SQVTM and CDR2 ANQGSEA come from the germline V gene. The CDR3 has 12 amino acids. Trimming left V 5 bases short and J 1 base short, with 5 bases between. The CDR3 DNA follows: TGCAGCGTTCCGGGAACTAATGAAAAACTGTTTTTT. It codes for CSVPGTNEKLFF. Drawing the rest from reference TRBV29-1 and TRBJ1-4, the complete variable domain is SAVISQKPSRDICQRGTSLTIQCQVDSQVTMMFWYRQQPGQSLTLIATANQGSEATYESGFVIDKFPISRPNLTFSTLTVSNMSPEDSSIYLCSVPGTNEKLFFGSGTQLSVL.

The chain is built from TRBV27 and TRBJ2-7, with TRBD1 matching 7 bases. V shed 6 bases, J shed 1 base, and the junction held 12 bases outside the gene matches. This CDR3 comprises 16 residues. Germline loops: CDR1 MNHEY, CDR2 SMNVEV (reference sequence). The CDR3 nucleotides are TGTGCCAGCAGCCCTCACGAAGCAGGGGGATCCTACGAGCAGTACTTC. This encodes CASSPHEAGGSYEQYF.

V and J are TRBV5-1 and TRBJ2-7, with TRBD1 as a possible D gene (5 bases). The ends were cut back, 0 bases at V and 0 bases at J, with 10 bases in the middle. The CDR3 spans 15 residues. Germline CDR1 reads SGHRS; CDR2 reads YFSETQ. The DNA of the CDR3 is TGCGCCAGCAGCTTGGGACAGCTGAGCTCCTACGAGCAGTACTTC. Its translation: CASSLGQLSSYEQYF.

With respect to this clone: The sample holds other DNA sequences that translate to the same CDR3. In DNA, the CDR3 is TGTGCCAGCAGTCTTTCTAGCACAGATACGCAGTATTTT. Translating gives CASSLSSTDTQYF. The genes are TRBV27 and TRBJ2-3; D uncertain. V shed 5 bases and J shed 0 bases, with 6 bases lying between them. The CDR3 length is 13 residues. The germline V gene encodes CDR1 MNHEY and CDR2 SMNVEV (reference sequence).

V gene TRBV6-6 combines with J gene TRBJ1-1, with 10 bases identical to TRBD1. The V gene's germline CDR1 is MNHNY and CDR2 SVGAGI (reference sequence). This CDR3 contains 15 residues. Trimming at V came to 6 bases and at J to 4 bases, leaving 8 bases not matched to a gene. The CDR3, as DNA: TGTGCCAGCAGGTGGACAGGGGGTGTAAGCACTGAAGCTTTCTTT. Translating it yields CASRWTGGVSTEAFF.

This chain links TRBV9 with TRBJ1-2; a weak D match, TRBD1 (6 bases). Germline V gene data show CDR1 as SGDLS and CDR2 as YYNGEE. The CDR3 contains 12 residues. V was trimmed by 3 bases and J by 8 bases, leaving 11 bases between them. Here the CDR3 reads CASSAQGWGYTF. The CDR3 DNA follows: TGTGCCAGCAGCGCACAGGGTTGGGGCTACACCTTC.

The rearrangement uses TRBV7-8 and TRBJ1-5; D perhaps matches TRBD1 (5 bases). The V end lost 0 bases, the J end lost 3 bases, and 12 bases lay between the germline ends. The germline CDR1 and CDR2 sequences are SGHVS and FQNEAQ. This CDR3 region has 16 residues. CDR3 sequence (DNA): TGTGCCAGCAGCTTAGCGGAATTGGGACTCAATCAGCCCCAGCATTTT. It yields the protein CASSLAELGLNQPQHF.

The chain carries TRBV7-2 and TRBJ2-2; TRBD1 matches 8 bases. V lost 5 bases and J lost 4; bases outside the gene matches: 6. This CDR3 has 15 amino acids. Germline V CDR1 and CDR2: SGHTA, FQGNSA. CDR3 residues: CASSPTGAGTGELFF. The CDR3, as DNA: TGTGCCAGCAGCCCGACAGGGGCAGGCACCGGGGAGCTGTTTTTT.

The chain carries TRBV7-9 and TRBJ2-7, with D tentatively TRBD1 or TRBD2 (6 bases each). Germline V gives CDR1 SEHNR, CDR2 FQNEAQ (reference sequence). This CDR3 spans 14 amino acids. The V gene lost 1 base and the J gene lost 6 bases, with 13 bases spanning the gap. CDR3 sequence (DNA): TGTGCCAGCAGCTTAGGAGGGGGGCGCAGCGAGCAGTACTTC. Its protein product is CASSLGGGRSEQYF.

J is TRBJ1-4 and V is TRBV2; D may be TRBD1 (6 bases). The CDR3 is 15 amino acids. Trimming removed 3 bases from V and 3 bases from J, with 11 bases in between. Germline V gene sequence: CDR1 SNHLY, CDR2 FYNNEI. The CDR3 DNA sequence: TGTGCCAGCAGTGAGGGGGGGGCGGCTAATGAAAAACTGTTTTTT. Protein sequence: CASSEGGAANEKLFF. The full variable domain, in which reference TRBV2 and TRBJ1-4 provide the parts outside the CDR3, is EPEVTQTPSHQVTQMGQEVILRCVPISNHLYFYWYRQILGQKVEFLVSFYNNEISEKSEIFDDQFSVERPDGSNFTLKIRSTKLEDSAMYFCASSEGGAANEKLFFGSGTQLSVL.

This clone was seen only a few times. The chain combines TRBV12-5 with TRBJ2-7, with 8 bases lining up with TRBD1. The CDR3 length is 16 residues. Looked up from germline, CDR1 is LGHNT and CDR2 is FRNRAP. V was pared by 2 bases and J by 1 base, with 7 bases of the junction left unmatched. This CDR3 is CASGLPPGQVSYEQYF. For the CDR3, the DNA is TGTGCTAGTGGTTTGCCCCCGGGACAGGTATCCTACGAGCAGTACTTC.

The V and J genes are TRBV6-5 and TRBJ2-3; D perhaps matches TRBD2 (5 bases). V lost 7 bases to trimming and J lost 2 bases, with 10 bases between them. The CDR3 has 13 amino acids. Germline loops: CDR1 MNHEY, CDR2 SVGAGI. CDR3 nucleotides: TGTGCCAGCACAGCGGCCAACACAGATACGCAGTATTTT. It yields the protein CASTAANTDTQYF.

Only one count was recorded for this clone. V usage is TRBV15 and J usage is TRBJ2-7, with unresolved D. CDR1 is LNHNV and CDR2 is YYDKDF in the germline V gene (reference sequence). V gave up 0 bases and J gave up 7 bases, with 7 bases separating them. The CDR3 runs 12 residues. CDR3 sequence (DNA): TGTGCCACCAGCAGAGATAAGGCAGAGCAGTACTTC. It yields the protein CATSRDKAEQYF.

The chain uses TRBV9 and TRBJ1-3; TRBD1 matches at 11 bases. The CDR3 contains 16 residues. After removal of 4 bases from V and 8 bases from J, the junction contained 11 bases not matched to a gene. CDR1 and CDR2 (germline): SGDLS, YYNGEE. Written as DNA, the CDR3 is TGTGCCAGCAGCCCCGGACAGGGGGCGAACGGAGACACCATATATTTT. Its translation is CASSPGQGANGDTIYF.

The V gene is TRBV19, the J gene TRBJ1-2; 8 bases map to TRBD1. Trimming took 11 bases from V and 3 from J; bases not matched to a gene: 8. Germline loops: CDR1 LNHDA, CDR2 SQIVND (reference sequence). This CDR3 has 13 residues. DNA of the CDR3: TGTGCCGCTGACGACAGGGGAGACTATGGCTACACCTTC. Translating it yields CAADDRGDYGYTF. Based on the CDR3 plus reference TRBV19 and TRBJ1-2, the full variable domain is DGGITQSPKYLFRKEGQNVTLSCEQNLNHDAMYWYRQDPGQGLRLIYYSQIVNDFQKGDIAEGYSVSREKKESFPLTVTSAQKNPTAFYLCAADDRGDYGYTFGSGTRLTVV.

The chain uses TRBV25-1 and TRBJ2-2, with 8 bases that match TRBD2. The CDR3 sequence is 16 residues long. Germline values: CDR1 MGHDK, CDR2 SYGVNS. The trim removed 3 bases at V and 5 bases at J, leaving 8 bases unmatched. CDR3 protein: CASSDPGTRGTGELFF. The CDR3 nucleotides read TGTGCCAGCAGTGATCCCGGGACTAGAGGTACCGGGGAGCTGTTTTTT.

This rearrangement joins TRBV7-8 to TRBJ2-2; D is unclear. The CDR3 is made up of 14 amino acids. The ends were cut back, 11 bases at V and 0 bases at J, with 13 bases in the middle. Looked up from germline, CDR1 is SGHVS and CDR2 is FQNEAQ. The CDR3 sequence is CAGRAGSNTGELFF. As DNA, the CDR3 is TGTGCCGGCCGCGCAGGTTCGAACACCGGGGAGCTGTTTTTT.

CDR3 nucleotides: TGTGCCAGCAGAAGGGACAGCGTGAACACTGAAGCTTTCTTT. It is translated as CASRRDSVNTEAFF. This chain uses TRBV5-4 with TRBJ1-1, with 7 bases lining up with TRBD1. CDR1 and CDR2 (germline): SGHNT, YYREEE (reference sequence). This CDR3 is built from 14 residues. With V trimmed by 5 bases and J by 0 bases, 4 bases remained unmatched.

The CDR3, as DNA: TGTGCCAGCAGCCCGGTTCCCGGGGGGGCCGGCGGGGAGCTGTTTTTT. This codes for CASSPVPGGAGGELFF. The chain carries TRBV7-3 and TRBJ2-2, with 8 nucleotides matching TRBD2. The CDR3 consists of 16 residues. Germline V gene lookup returns CDR1 SGHTA and CDR2 FQGTGA. The V and J ends lost 5 bases and 7 bases, in that order; junction bases with no gene match: 12.